This is a list of T cell receptor beta chains from one sample in a study of T-cell reconstitution after alpha-beta-depleted transplantation in children. TCRdb reprocessed the PCR reads with MiXCR, giving one entry per CDR3 protein. The data contain hundreds of thousands of distinct CDR3 sequences, 16% of them seen just once; the ten biggest clones take up 0.9% to 1.2%. The specimen was PBMCs from the stem cell graft donor, collected from the stem cell graft. The receptors were sampled from a human donor who donated a stem cell graft to a child with acute myeloid leukemia. Both conserved end residues are part of each CDR3. Fields, in order: D gene, J gene, clone size, V gene, CDR3 DNA, CDR3 protein. A D gene is named only where the DNA matches it firmly. The size of a clone is reported for some rows only, either as once, few or many, or as a class for expanded clones.

NA | TRBJ1-3 | NA | TRBV6-5 | TGTGCCAGCAGTTACTCAGCGGGCCGCCGCTCTGGAAACACCATATATTTT | CASSYSAGRRSGNTIYF
NA | TRBJ1-1 | NA | TRBV15 | TGTGCCACCAGCGGTCGGGTTTTCACTGAAGCTTTCTTT | CATSGRVFTEAFF
TRBD1 | TRBJ2-6 | many | TRBV12-3/TRBV12-4 | TGTGCCAGCAGTGCCACAGGGGGCTATGGGGCCAACGTCCTGACTTTC | CASSATGGYGANVLTF
NA | TRBJ2-1 | NA | TRBV5-5 | TGTGCCAGCAGCTTGGAAAACGTAGGAAGTCCCGCGGACAATGAGCAGTTCTTC | CASSLENVGSPADNEQFF
NA | TRBJ1-1 | many | TRBV10-3 | TGTGCCATCAGTGGGTCTCAGTACACTGAAGCTTTCTTT | CAISGSQYTEAFF
TRBD2 | TRBJ2-7 | many | TRBV7-2 | TGTGCCAGCAGTTCTAGCGGGGGGGCCGCCGAGCAGTACTTC | CASSSSGGAAEQYF
NA | TRBJ1-3 | few | TRBV12-3/TRBV12-4 | TGTGCCAGCAGTCCAGGGTCTGGAAACACCATATATTTT | CASSPGSGNTIYF
NA | TRBJ1-1 | many | TRBV29-1 | TGCAGCGCCGTACGCGCGGGAGGATTTGAAGCTTTCTTT | CSAVRAGGFEAFF
NA | TRBJ2-2 | many | TRBV7-2 | TGTGCCAGCAGACGAACAGGGACCGGGGAGCTGTTTTTT | CASRRTGTGELFF
NA | TRBJ1-1 | NA | TRBV7-9 | TGTGCCAGCAGCTTATCAGGGTTAGGGGCTTTCTTT | CASSLSGLGAFF
NA | TRBJ2-3 | many | TRBV24-1 | TGTGCCACCAGTATGGGGGATTCAGATACGCAGTATTTT | CATSMGDSDTQYF
NA | TRBJ1-6 | many | TRBV7-2 | TGTGCCAGCAGCTTACAGAAATTCAATTCACCCCTCCACTTT | CASSLQKFNSPLHF
NA | TRBJ2-1 | few | TRBV5-5 | TGTGCCAGCAGCTTGGCCGGCCCCCACAATGAGCAGTTCTTC | CASSLAGPHNEQFF
TRBD2 | TRBJ2-3 | many | TRBV20-1 | TGCAGTGCTAGAGAAGGACTAGCCGGGAAGGGAGATACGCAGTATTTT | CSAREGLAGKGDTQYF
NA | TRBJ1-5 | NA | TRBV6-1 | TGTGCCAGCAGTGAAGTCCCCTACGGGCAGCCCCAGCATTTT | CASSEVPYGQPQHF
TRBD1 | TRBJ2-2 | NA | TRBV20-1 | TGCAGTGCAGACAGGGATGGGGGCACCGGGGAGCTGTTTTTT | CSADRDGGTGELFF
NA | TRBJ2-4 | NA | TRBV20-1 | TGCAGTGCCGGACGCAAAGGGCATTTGGGGTACTTC | CSAGRKGHLGYF
TRBD1 | TRBJ2-3 | NA | TRBV7-2 | TGTGCCAACGGACAGGGTAATCCAGATACGCAGTATTTT | CANGQGNPDTQYF
NA | TRBJ1-2 | many | TRBV7-2 | TGTGCCAGCACCCTGGGCAGTAGTGGCTACACCTTC | CASTLGSSGYTF
TRBD1 | TRBJ1-6 | few | TRBV12-3/TRBV12-4 | TGTGCCAGCAGCCGACAGGGAGTGAGTGTGTCACCCCTCCACTTT | CASSRQGVSVSPLHF
TRBD2 | TRBJ2-5 | many | TRBV20-1 | TGCAGTGCTGGAGGACTAGCGGGGATGGAGACCCAGTACTTC | CSAGGLAGMETQYF
TRBD1 | TRBJ2-3 | many | TRBV5-6 | TGTGCCAGCAGCTCCGCCGGGACAGGTTACAATACGCAGTATTTT | CASSSAGTGYNTQYF
NA | TRBJ1-2 | NA | TRBV12-3/TRBV12-4 | TGTGCCAGCACGCATCGACAGGAGAAAAACTATGGCTACACCTTC | CASTHRQEKNYGYTF
NA | TRBJ2-6 | NA | TRBV7-8 | TGTGCCAGCAGCTTGCCAGGATCTGGGGCCAACGTCCTGACTTTC | CASSLPGSGANVLTF
TRBD1 | TRBJ2-5 | many | TRBV29-1 | TGCAGCGTTGCCACAGGGGTACGGGAGACCCAGTACTTC | CSVATGVRETQYF
TRBD1 | TRBJ2-7 | NA | TRBV5-1 | TGCGCCAGCAGCCGAAGGTCCGGGACAGGGATCTACGAGCAGTACTTC | CASSRRSGTGIYEQYF
TRBD1 | TRBJ2-1 | many | TRBV18 | TGTGCCAGCTCACCGTTGACAGGGGGGTCCTACAATGAGCAGTTCTTC | CASSPLTGGSYNEQFF
NA | TRBJ2-2 | many | TRBV7-7 | TGTGCCAGCAGCTTAAAAGGCACCGGGGAGCTGTTTTTT | CASSLKGTGELFF
NA | TRBJ1-4 | few | TRBV25-1 | TGTGCCAGCAGTGAGGGGATTAATGAAAAACTGTTTTTT | CASSEGINEKLFF
NA | TRBJ1-5 | many | TRBV20-1 | TGCAGTGCTAGAGGGACATATAGCAATCAGCCCCAGCATTTT | CSARGTYSNQPQHF
TRBD1 | TRBJ1-2 | many | TRBV20-1 | TGCAGTGCTCTGAAACCGGGACAGCTTAACTATGGCTACACCTTC | CSALKPGQLNYGYTF
NA | TRBJ1-5 | many | TRBV12-3/TRBV12-4 | TGTGCCAGCAGCCCGTCAGTGTGGCCCCAGCATTTT | CASSPSVWPQHF
NA | TRBJ1-6 | many | TRBV12-3/TRBV12-4 | TGTGCCAGCAGCCCTTCGGGACACCGGTTGTCCGGGAGGGCCCTCCACTTT | CASSPSGHRLSGRALHF
TRBD2 | TRBJ2-5 | NA | TRBV20-1 | TGCAGTGGGGGACTAGCGGGGGTCCGGCTGTACCAAGAGACCCAGTACTTC | CSGGLAGVRLYQETQYF
NA | TRBJ1-2 | NA | TRBV7-9 | TGTGCCAGCAGCTTAGCGGGGGCCGCTGGGTATGGCTACACCTTC | CASSLAGAAGYGYTF
NA | TRBJ2-5 | few | TRBV7-9 | TGTGCCAGCAGCACGCCGGGCCTCACCCCGACCCAGTACTTC | CASSTPGLTPTQYF
NA | TRBJ2-2 | NA | TRBV24-1 | TGTGCCACTGCAGGAGTGAGGACCGGGGAGCTGTTTTTT | CATAGVRTGELFF
NA | TRBJ2-1 | many | TRBV12-3/TRBV12-4 | TGTGCCAGCAGTTTAGGAGGATCTCTAGGGTACAATGAGCAGTTCTTC | CASSLGGSLGYNEQFF
NA | TRBJ2-3 | NA | TRBV12-5 | TGTGCTAGTGGTTTGCCCCGACAGGTTTGGACTAGCACAGATACGCAGTATTTT | CASGLPRQVWTSTDTQYF
NA | TRBJ2-5 | many | TRBV29-1 | TGCAGCGTTGTGGGGACGCTGGAGACCCAGTACTTC | CSVVGTLETQYF
NA | TRBJ2-5 | NA | TRBV20-1 | TGCAGTGCTTCCCTGAGAGGGGTGGGACAAGAGACCCAGTACTTC | CSASLRGVGQETQYF
NA | TRBJ1-1 | many | TRBV15 | TGTGCCACCACTCCCGTGAGAGGGAGGAATACTGAAGCTTTCTTT | CATTPVRGRNTEAFF
NA | TRBJ1-2 | NA | TRBV7-9 | TGTGCCAGCAGCTATCCAGGGGTTGTAGACTATGGCTACACCTTC | CASSYPGVVDYGYTF
NA | TRBJ2-1 | NA | TRBV4-1 | TGCGCCAGCAGCCCCCGGGACAAGAGCTCCTACAATGAGCAGTTCTTC | CASSPRDKSSYNEQFF